One sample yielded the 9 T cell receptor beta chains listed below, sequenced in a study of regulatory T cells in long-lasting Graves disease. Assembly of TCR beta libraries relied on iRepertoire HTBI primers together with Arm-PCR of CDR3 regions. One entry per CDR3 protein results from TCRdb running MiXCR on the multiplex PCR reads. Of 350,000 to 450,000 distinct CDR3 sequences listed, 15% are singletons. The time point: newly diagnosed GD, antithyroid drugs for less than 3 months. Making the TCR library involved RNA that had been extracted from PBMCs. These data also formed part of another study, on T cells in Graves' hyperthyroidism and ophthalmopathy.

This specimen was peripheral blood mononuclear cells (PBMCs), taken at new diagnosis, from a patient treated with antithyroid drugs. Receptors originate from a middle-aged woman with Graves disease.

This rearrangement joins TRBV18 to TRBJ2-5; a weak D match, TRBD1 (6 bases). The J call may be in error: the DNA end matches TRBJ2-1 better. The CDR3 runs to 13 residues. The V gene's germline CDR1 is KGHSH and CDR2 LQKENI. The CDR3 nucleotides are TGTGCCAGCTCACCGACAACAGGGAATGAGCAGTTCTTC. The encoded protein is CASSPTTGNEQFF.

This clonotype was seen at least ten times. This rearrangement joins TRBV28 to TRBJ2-1; D might be TRBD1 (6 bases). The CDR3 runs to 18 residues. V was trimmed by 3 bases and J by 0 bases, leaving 18 bases between them. CDR1 is MDHEN and CDR2 is SYDVKM in the germline V gene. CDR3 sequence reads: CASSFPAADRSSYNEQFF. In DNA, the CDR3 is TGTGCCAGCAGTTTCCCGGCCGCCGACAGGAGCTCCTACAATGAGCAGTTCTTC.

This clonotype has a handful of counts. The V and J genes are TRBV5-6 and TRBJ2-2, with D unresolved. The V and J ends lost 4 bases and 5 bases respectively, with 9 bases between them. CDR3 size: 13 residues. Germline values: CDR1 SGHDT, CDR2 YYEEEE. Written as DNA, the CDR3 is TGTGCCAGCAGCCGGCGCTATACCGGGGAGCTGTTTTTT. This sequence encodes CASSRRYTGELFF. Supplemented by reference TRBV5-6 and TRBJ2-2, the full variable domain reads DAGVTQSPTHLIKTRGQQVTLRCSPKSGHDTVSWYQQALGQGPQFIFQYYEEEERQRGNFPDRFSGHQFPNYSSELNVNALLLGDSALYLCASSRRYTGELFFGEGSRLTVL.

For this clonotype: An end of the junction does not agree with germline; a read error may underlie this. The genes are TRBV12-3 or TRBV12-4 and TRBJ2-7, with a possible D match to TRBD2 (5 bases). The CDR3 spans 11 residues. The CDR3 sequence is CVSSRDYEQYF. The CDR3 DNA reads as TGTGTCAGCTCCCGGGACTACGAGCAGTACTTC.

This clonotype showed up many times. The gene calls are TRBV29-1 and TRBJ2-7; TRBD2 aligns across 14 bases. The CDR3 runs 15 residues. Germline lookup yields CDR1 SQVTM and CDR2 ANQGSEA. Unmatched junction bases numbered 5, after V lost 6 bases and J lost 1 base. CDR3 in amino acids: CSVQGTSGSSYEQYF. Here the CDR3 DNA reads TGCAGCGTCCAAGGGACTAGCGGGAGTTCCTACGAGCAGTACTTC.

As concerns this clonotype: A much more abundant neighbour one base away suggests this may be a read error. Because it lacks the conserved phenylalanine or tryptophan at the end, this CDR3 is likely a read error. The CDR3 DNA is TGTGCCAGCAGCCACGGACTAGCGGGCATATACAATGAGCAGTTCCTC. Protein: CASSHGLAGIYNEQFL. V is TRBV7-2 and J is TRBJ2-1; 11 bases match TRBD2. V shed 5 bases and J 4 bases; nucleotides not matched to a gene: 7. The CDR3 is 16 amino acids. Germline lookup yields CDR1 SGHTA and CDR2 FQGNSA.

The chain joins TRBV7-9 to TRBJ1-2; a weak D match, TRBD1 (6 bases). Looked up from germline, CDR1 is SEHNR and CDR2 is FQNEAQ (reference sequence). The CDR3 sequence is 13 residues long. Trimming removed 5 bases from V and 3 bases from J, with 10 bases in between. This CDR3 is CASSTWTDYGYTF. CDR3 DNA sequence: TGTGCCAGCAGCACATGGACAGACTATGGCTACACCTTC.

The sample holds a few counts of this clonotype. V and J are TRBV19 and TRBJ1-2, with a possible D match to TRBD1 (5 bases). With 4 bases removed from V and 2 bases from J, the gap between germline ends came to 11 bases. CDR1 and CDR2 (germline): LNHDA, SQIVND (reference sequence). The CDR3 extends over 14 amino acids. CDR3 amino acids: CASSTRDGNYGYTF. The CDR3 nucleotides are TGTGCCAGTAGTACCCGGGACGGAAACTATGGCTACACCTTC.

There are many counts of this clonotype. V usage is TRBV29-1 and J usage is TRBJ2-5, with D perhaps matching TRBD1 (6 bases). The V end was cut by 5 bases, the J end by 1 base, with 29 bases between. From germline, CDR1 is SQVTM and CDR2 ANQGSEA. The CDR3 has 19 amino acids. The CDR3 is CSVPALRVIQGRTQETQYF. The CDR3 nucleotides read TGCAGCGTTCCCGCCTTGAGGGTCATACAGGGCCGAACCCAAGAGACCCAGTACTTC.